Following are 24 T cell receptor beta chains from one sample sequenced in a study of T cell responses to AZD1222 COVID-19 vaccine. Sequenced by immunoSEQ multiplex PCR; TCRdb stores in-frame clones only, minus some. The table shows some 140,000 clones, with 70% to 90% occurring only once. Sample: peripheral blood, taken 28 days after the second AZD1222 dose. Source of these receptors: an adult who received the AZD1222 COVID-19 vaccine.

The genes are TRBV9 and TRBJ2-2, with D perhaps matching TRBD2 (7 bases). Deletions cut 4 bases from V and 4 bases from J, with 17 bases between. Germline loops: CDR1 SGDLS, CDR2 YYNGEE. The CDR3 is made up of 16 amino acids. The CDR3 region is CASSLRGGATTGELFF. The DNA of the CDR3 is TGTGCCAGCAGCTTAAGAGGGGGGGCAACCACCGGGGAGCTGTTTTTT.

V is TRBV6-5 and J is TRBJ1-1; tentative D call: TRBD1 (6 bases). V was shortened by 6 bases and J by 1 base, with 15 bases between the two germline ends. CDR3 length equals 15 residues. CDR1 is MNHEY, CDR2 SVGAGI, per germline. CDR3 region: CASRPGQTSNTEAFF. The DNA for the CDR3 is TGTGCCAGCAGACCCGGACAGACCTCGAACACTGAAGCTTTCTTT.

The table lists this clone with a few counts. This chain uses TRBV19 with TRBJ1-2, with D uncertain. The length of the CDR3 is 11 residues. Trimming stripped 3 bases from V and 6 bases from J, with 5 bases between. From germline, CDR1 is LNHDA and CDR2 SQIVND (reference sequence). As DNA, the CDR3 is TGTGCCAGTAGTATGGGCAATGGCTACACCTTC. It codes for CASSMGNGYTF.

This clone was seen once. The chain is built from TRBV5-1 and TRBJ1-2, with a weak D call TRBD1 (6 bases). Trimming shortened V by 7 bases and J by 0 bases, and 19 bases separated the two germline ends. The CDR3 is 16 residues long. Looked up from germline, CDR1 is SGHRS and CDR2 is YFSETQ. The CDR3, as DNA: TGCGCCAGCGGGATCGGACAGACCTCTCCTAACTATGGCTACACCTTC. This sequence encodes CASGIGQTSPNYGYTF.

The DNA of the CDR3 is TGTGCCAGCAGTTATGGCACATCCCAAGAGACCCAGTACTTC. This sequence encodes CASSYGTSQETQYF. This chain connects TRBV6-5 to TRBJ2-5; D is unresolved. Trimming took 3 bases from V and 1 from J, leaving 9 bases between them. Looked up from germline, CDR1 is MNHEY and CDR2 is SVGAGI. CDR3 length: 14 amino acids.

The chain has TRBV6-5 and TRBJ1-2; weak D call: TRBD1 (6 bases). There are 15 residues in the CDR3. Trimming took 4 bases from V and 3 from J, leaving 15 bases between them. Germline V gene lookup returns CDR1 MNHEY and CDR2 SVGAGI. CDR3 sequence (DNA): TGTGCCAGCAGTTTGGCCCAGGGGTTTCACTATGGCTACACCTTC. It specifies CASSLAQGFHYGYTF.

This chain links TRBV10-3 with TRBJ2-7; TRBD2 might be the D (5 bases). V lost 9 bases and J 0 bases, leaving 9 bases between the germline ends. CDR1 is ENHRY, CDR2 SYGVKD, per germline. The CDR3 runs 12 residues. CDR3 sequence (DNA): TGTGCCATTAACGGGGACTCCTACGAGCAGTACTTC. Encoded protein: CAINGDSYEQYF.

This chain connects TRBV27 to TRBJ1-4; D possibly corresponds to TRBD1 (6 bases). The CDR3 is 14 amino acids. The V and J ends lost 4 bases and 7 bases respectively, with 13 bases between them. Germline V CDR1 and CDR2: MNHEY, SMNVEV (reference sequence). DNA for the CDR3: TGTGCCAGCAGTTCGGACAGTCGGGGTGAAAAACTGTTTTTT. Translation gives CASSSDSRGEKLFF. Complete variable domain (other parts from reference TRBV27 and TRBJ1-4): EAQVTQNPRYLITVTGKKLTVTCSQNMNHEYMSWYRQDPGLGLRQIYYSMNVEVTDKGDVPEGYKVSRKEKRNFPLILESPSPNQTSLYFCASSSDSRGEKLFFGSGTQLSVL.

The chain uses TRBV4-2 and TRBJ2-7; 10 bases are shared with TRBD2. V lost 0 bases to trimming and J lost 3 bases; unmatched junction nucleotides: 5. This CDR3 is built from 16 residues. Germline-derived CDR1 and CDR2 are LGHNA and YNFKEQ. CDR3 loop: CASSQELAGAVYEQYF. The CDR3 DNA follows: TGTGCCAGCAGCCAAGAGCTAGCGGGGGCCGTCTACGAGCAGTACTTC.

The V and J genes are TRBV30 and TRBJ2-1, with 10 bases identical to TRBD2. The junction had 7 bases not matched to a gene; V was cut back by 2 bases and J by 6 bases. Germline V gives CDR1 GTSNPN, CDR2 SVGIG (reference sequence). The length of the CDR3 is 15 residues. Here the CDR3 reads CAWSSLLAGVNEQFF. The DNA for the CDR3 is TGTGCCTGGAGTAGTTTGCTAGCGGGAGTCAATGAGCAGTTCTTC.

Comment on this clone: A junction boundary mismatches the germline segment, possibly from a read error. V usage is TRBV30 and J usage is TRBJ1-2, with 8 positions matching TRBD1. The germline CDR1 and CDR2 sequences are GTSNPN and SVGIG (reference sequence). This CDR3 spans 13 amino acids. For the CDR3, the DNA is TGTGCCTGGAGTATCTGGACAGGGAATGGCTGCACCTTC. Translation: CAWSIWTGNGCTF.

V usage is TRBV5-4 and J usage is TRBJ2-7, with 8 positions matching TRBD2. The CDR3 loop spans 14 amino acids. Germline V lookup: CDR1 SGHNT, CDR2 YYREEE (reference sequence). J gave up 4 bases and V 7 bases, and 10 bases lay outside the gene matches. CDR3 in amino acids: CASRNAGTRYEQYF. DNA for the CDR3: TGTGCCAGCCGCAATGCCGGGACTAGATACGAGCAGTACTTC.

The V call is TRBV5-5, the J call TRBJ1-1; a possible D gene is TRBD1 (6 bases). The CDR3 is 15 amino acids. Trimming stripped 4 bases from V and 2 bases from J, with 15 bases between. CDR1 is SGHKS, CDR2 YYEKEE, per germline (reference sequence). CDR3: CASSRGGSTNTEAFF. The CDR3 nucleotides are TGTGCCAGCAGCAGGGGGGGTAGCACAAACACTGAAGCTTTCTTT.

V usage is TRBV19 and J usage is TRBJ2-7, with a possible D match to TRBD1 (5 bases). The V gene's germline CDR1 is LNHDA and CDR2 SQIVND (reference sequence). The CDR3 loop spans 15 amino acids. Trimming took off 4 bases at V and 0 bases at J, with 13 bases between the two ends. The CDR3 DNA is TGTGCCAGTAGTAACACAGGATCAAGCTCCTACGAGCAGTACTTC. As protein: CASSNTGSSSYEQYF.

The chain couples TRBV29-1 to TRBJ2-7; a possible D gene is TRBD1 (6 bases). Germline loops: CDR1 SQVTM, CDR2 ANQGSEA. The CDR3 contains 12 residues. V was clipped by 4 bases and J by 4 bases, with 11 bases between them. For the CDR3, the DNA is TGCAGCGTTGCCCAGGGGCAGTACGAGCAGTACTTC. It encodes CSVAQGQYEQYF.

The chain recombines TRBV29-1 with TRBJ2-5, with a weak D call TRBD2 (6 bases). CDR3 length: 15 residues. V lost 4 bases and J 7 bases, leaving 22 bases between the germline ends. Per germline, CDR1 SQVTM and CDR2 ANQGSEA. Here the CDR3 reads CSVVRSSEERGTQYF. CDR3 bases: TGCAGCGTTGTCAGGTCTAGCGAGGAGAGGGGGACCCAGTACTTC. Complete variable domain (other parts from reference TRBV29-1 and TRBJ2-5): SAVISQKPSRDICQRGTSLTIQCQVDSQVTMMFWYRQQPGQSLTLIATANQGSEATYESGFVIDKFPISRPNLTFSTLTVSNMSPEDSSIYLCSVVRSSEERGTQYFGPGTRLLVL.

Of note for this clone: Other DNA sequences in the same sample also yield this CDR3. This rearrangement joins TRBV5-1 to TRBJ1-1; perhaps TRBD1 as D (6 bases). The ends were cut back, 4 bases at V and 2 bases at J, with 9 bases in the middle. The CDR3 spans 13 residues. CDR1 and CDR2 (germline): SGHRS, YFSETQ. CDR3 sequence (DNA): TGCGCCAGCAGCCGGGACACCAACACTGAAGCTTTCTTT. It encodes CASSRDTNTEAFF. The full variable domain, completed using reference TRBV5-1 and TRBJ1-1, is KAGVTQTPRYLIKTRGQQVTLSCSPISGHRSVSWYQQTPGQGLQFLFEYFSETQRNKGNFPGRFSGRQFSNSRSEMNVSTLELGDSALYLCASSRDTNTEAFFGQGTRLTVV.

CDR3 sequence: CASSLEQSSTEAFF. CDR3 coding DNA: TGTGCCAGCAGCTTAGAACAGTCGAGCACTGAAGCTTTCTTT. This chain uses TRBV7-9 with TRBJ1-1; D call uncertain. V lost 1 base and J lost 4, with 10 bases in between. The V gene's germline CDR1 is SEHNR and CDR2 FQNEAQ (reference sequence). This CDR3 comprises 14 residues.

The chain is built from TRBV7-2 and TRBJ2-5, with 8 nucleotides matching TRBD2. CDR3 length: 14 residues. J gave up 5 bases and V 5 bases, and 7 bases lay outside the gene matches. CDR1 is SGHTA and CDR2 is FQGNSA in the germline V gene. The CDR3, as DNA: TGTGCCAGCAGCCATCCCTCTAGCGGGGAGACCCAGTACTTC. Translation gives CASSHPSSGETQYF.

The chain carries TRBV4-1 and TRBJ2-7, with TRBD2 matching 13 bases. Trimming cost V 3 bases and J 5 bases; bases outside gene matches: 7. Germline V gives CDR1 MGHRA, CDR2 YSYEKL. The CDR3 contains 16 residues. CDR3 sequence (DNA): TGCGCCAGCAGCCAGACAGGACTAGCGGGAGTGAACGAGCAGTACTTC. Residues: CASSQTGLAGVNEQYF.

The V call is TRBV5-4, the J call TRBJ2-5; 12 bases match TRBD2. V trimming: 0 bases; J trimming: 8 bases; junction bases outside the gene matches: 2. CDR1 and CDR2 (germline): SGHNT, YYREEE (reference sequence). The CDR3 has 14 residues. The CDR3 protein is CASSLALAGGTQYF. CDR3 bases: TGTGCCAGCAGCTTGGCACTAGCGGGGGGCACCCAGTACTTC.

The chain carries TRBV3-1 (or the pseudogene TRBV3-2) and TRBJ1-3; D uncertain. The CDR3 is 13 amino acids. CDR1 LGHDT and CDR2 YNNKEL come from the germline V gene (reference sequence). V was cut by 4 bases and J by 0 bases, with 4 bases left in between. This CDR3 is CASSPSSGNTIYF. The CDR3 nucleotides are TGTGCCAGCAGCCCTAGCTCTGGAAACACCATATATTTT.

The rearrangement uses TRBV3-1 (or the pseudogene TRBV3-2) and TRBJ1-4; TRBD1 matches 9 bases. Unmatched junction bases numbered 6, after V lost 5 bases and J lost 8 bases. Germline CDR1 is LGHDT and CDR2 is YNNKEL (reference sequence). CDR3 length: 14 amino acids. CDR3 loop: CASSSGTGREKLFF. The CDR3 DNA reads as TGTGCCAGCAGCTCCGGGACAGGGAGGGAAAAACTGTTTTTT.

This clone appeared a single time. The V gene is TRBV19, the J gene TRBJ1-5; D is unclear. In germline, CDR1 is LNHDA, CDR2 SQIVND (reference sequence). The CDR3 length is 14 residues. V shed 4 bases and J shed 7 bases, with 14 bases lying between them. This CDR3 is CASSTSGGQQPQHF. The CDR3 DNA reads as TGTGCCAGTAGTACTTCAGGAGGGCAGCAGCCCCAGCATTTT.